The present entry profiles one T cell receptor (beta chain) with its context. The data belong to a study of memory CD4+ T cells and cytomegalovirus serostatus. Only in-frame clones appear in the TCRdb table, and some are missing; sequencing was by immunoSEQ multiplex PCR. This sample carries approximately 52,000 clones, around 78% of them seen once, and the ten largest clones take around 0.83%. Single viable CD3+CD4+CD8-CD45RO+ cells were sorted as the memory CD4+ T cells. The sequenced material came from memory CD4+ T cells from blood. This receptor was identified in an adult in good health and CMV-seronegative.

Here the CDR3 DNA reads TGTGCCAGCAGCGTAGCTCCCGCGGGAGGGATTGGCTATGGCTACACCTTC. This encodes CASSVAPAGGIGYGYTF. The rearrangement joins TRBV9 to TRBJ1-2; no definite D call. The ends were cut back, 0 bases at V and 4 bases at J, with 19 bases in the middle. CDR3 length: 17 residues. Germline lookup yields CDR1 SGDLS and CDR2 YYNGEE.